This T cell receptor (beta chain) was profiled in a study of cytomegalovirus exposure and HLA in healthy donors. Study-wide points: An analysis that came later showed most CMV-associated TCR beta chains appearing HLA-restricted. TCR beta V- and J-gene trimming, according to a later analysis, was linked to a missense DCLRE1C variant.

The V and J ends lost 6 bases and 4 bases respectively, with 3 bases between them. CDR1 is WSHSY, CDR2 SAAADI, per germline. This CDR3 contains 11 residues. The PCR ran on 60 Vbeta and 13 Jbeta primers. Profiling relied on immunoSEQ multiplex PCR, and the TCRdb table lists in-frame clones only, not all of them. The sample has roughly 250,000 clones, roughly two thirds seen once. This clone has a single count. Antigen: not known. Sequencing input: PBMCs. The clonotype comes from a female donor in good health and CMV-seronegative. This chain joins TRBV10-2 and TRBJ2-2; no definite D call. CDR3 sequence (DNA): TGCGCCAGCAGGGCCACCGGGGAGCTGTTTTTT. It is translated as CASRATGELFF.